The T cell receptor beta chain described here comes from a study of blood T cells in healthy people across ages (dated by TCRdb to the mid-2010s). Broadly, across the study: In model experiments, roughly one uniquely barcoded TCR beta cDNA molecule per two T cells was captured by template switching. The study measured age-related changes in TCR beta repertoire diversity using deep sequencing normalized with unique cDNA molecular identifiers. Four age groups were formed from the donors: young (average approximately 17 years), middle-aged (more than 35), aged (over 55) and long-lived (more than 75). To avoid experimental bias, donors of different ages were spread randomly across the sequencing lanes. Using the same blood draw, the study looked at two additional independent replicas of 1 million unique cDNA reads for two donors, one aged 18 to 30 and the other aged 80 or older.

The donors were roughly 39 Caucasian individuals from Russia, aged roughly 6 to 90 years, who were systemically healthy. Approximately 11 milliliters of peripheral blood were drawn from each donor into EDTA-treated Vacutainer tubes. Ficoll-Paque density-gradient centrifugation was used to isolate PBMCs, with at least 6 million obtained per sample. Total RNA was extracted from PBMCs with Trizol reagent, with at least 5 micrograms obtained per sample. The percentages of naive CD45RAhigh/CD27high T cells were determined by flow cytometry on a PBMC aliquot from every donor. Library preparation was by 5' RACE. For sequencing, an Illumina HiSeq 2500 was employed. The second PCR ran for roughly 7 to 11 cycles and used a J-beta primer mix along with a sample-barcoded 5' primer. A unique molecular identifier was introduced onto each TCR beta cDNA molecule by a template-switch 5' adaptor carrying 12 random nucleotides. Each sample yielded at least 3 million CDR3-containing paired-end reads. First-strand cDNA synthesis was performed from all RNA using the Mint cDNA synthesis kit, with priming by a TRBC-specific oligonucleotide. Following uracil-DNA glycosylase treatment, all cDNA underwent a first 18-cycle PCR with the universal primers M1SS and BC2_uni_R. The authors' pipeline ran thus. For normalization, 1 million high-quality reads, each with a distinct molecular identifier, were randomly selected from each sample. Reads sharing molecular identifiers were discarded rather than binned into consensus sequences. CDR3 identification, clonotype clustering and error correction used MiTCR with a Q25 quality threshold and the strictest error-elimination algorithm. A nonparametric unseen species model using Euler transformation provided a lower-bound estimate of total TCR beta diversity. The public sequencing data were trimmed at Q25 with fastp and processed into clonotypes with MiXCR by TCRdb, which kept only in-frame beta chains. Each entry merges the rows of one CDR3 protein and shows their most common DNA and genes. TCRdb, not the original authors, processed these V and J calls. The sample yields some 690,000 distinct CDR3 sequences; about a fifth were counted once. 20% to 25% of the sample goes to the ten largest clones.

This clonotype was observed a handful of times. Its binding antigen is unknown. No much larger clone is present one base from it, and per-base qualities are unavailable. From the germline V gene, CDR1 is ENHRY and CDR2 is SYGVKD. The CDR3 spans 14 residues, from the cysteine through the phenylalanine. This entry keeps only the CDR3 DNA: 42 bases, framed from base 1. Trimming takes 0 bases off V and 4 bases off J; junction bases not matched to a gene: 2. On the study overall, not on this receptor specifically: Estimates of total diversity based on one million sequenced T cells were considered lower bounds and underestimates. The percentage of naive T cells measured by flow cytometry correlated strongly with observed TCR beta diversity. Compared with the aged group, the long-lived group had more naive CD4+ T cells, fewer expanded clones and increased TCR diversity, a pattern suggesting age selection. Because profiling used bulk unsorted PBMCs, naive and antigen-experienced compartments could not be compared conclusively. Because the CMV infection status of the donors was unknown, age-related changes in expanded clonotypes may potentially have been confounded. As age increased, observed TCR beta diversity per million T cells dropped in a roughly linear way, and a significant reduction was already evident by age roughly 36.

The sequence derives from a man aged 65-85 years in good health. The rearrangement combines TRBV10-3 with TRBJ2-5; the junction holds 7 bases that match TRBD1. The specimen sequenced was blood. The CDR3 region has the sequence CAISESDRSETQYF. The DNA sequence is given as TGTGCCATCAGTGAGTCGGACAGGTCAGAGACCCAGTACTTC.